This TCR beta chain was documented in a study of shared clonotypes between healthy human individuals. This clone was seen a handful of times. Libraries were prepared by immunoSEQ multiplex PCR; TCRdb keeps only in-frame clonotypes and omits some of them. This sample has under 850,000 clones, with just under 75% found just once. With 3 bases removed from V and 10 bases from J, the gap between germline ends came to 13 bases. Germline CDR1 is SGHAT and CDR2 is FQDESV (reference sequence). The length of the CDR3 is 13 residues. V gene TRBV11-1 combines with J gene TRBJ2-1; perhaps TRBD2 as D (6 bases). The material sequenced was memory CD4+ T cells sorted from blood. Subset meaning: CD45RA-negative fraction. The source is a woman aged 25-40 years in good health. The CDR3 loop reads CASSFLGGGEQFF. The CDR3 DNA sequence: TGTGCCAGCAGCTTTCTTGGCGGAGGGGAGCAGTTCTTC.